The T cell receptor beta chain described here comes from a study of Ad26.COV2.S vaccination and SARS-CoV-2 variants. Study observations and caveats: Analyses that measured TCR breadth and depth may have underestimated total T cell responses. Recipients of vaccine and of placebo showed similar breadth of their non-spike TCR repertoires. Spike-specific TCR breadth was greater in vaccine than placebo recipients.

Points on this clone: Its antigen is still unknown.

The method was immunoSEQ multiplex PCR; TCRdb's version includes in-frame clones alone and lacks a portion of them. This sample has 300,000 to 400,000 clones, with around four fifths found just once. The treatment denotes: around 19 received Ad26.COV2.S at low or high dose, single or two shots; about 5 received placebo; per-sample allocation not given. It was on day 63 after the first vaccine or placebo injection that samples were taken. The TCR was taken from a person between 18 and 65 years old who received the Ad26.COV2.S COVID-19 vaccine or a placebo. Sequencing was performed on peripheral blood, taken in a trial of Ad26.COV2.S vaccine versus placebo.

The CDR3 sequence is CASSEQTSVHEQFF. The CDR3 DNA sequence: TGTGCCAGCAGTGAGCAGACTAGCGTGCATGAGCAGTTCTTC. V gene TRBV6-4 combines with J gene TRBJ2-1; 8 bases align to TRBD2. The CDR3 is 14 residues long. After removal of 3 bases from V and 8 bases from J, the junction contained 6 bases not matched to a gene. The germline V gene encodes CDR1 MRHNA and CDR2 SNTAGT.